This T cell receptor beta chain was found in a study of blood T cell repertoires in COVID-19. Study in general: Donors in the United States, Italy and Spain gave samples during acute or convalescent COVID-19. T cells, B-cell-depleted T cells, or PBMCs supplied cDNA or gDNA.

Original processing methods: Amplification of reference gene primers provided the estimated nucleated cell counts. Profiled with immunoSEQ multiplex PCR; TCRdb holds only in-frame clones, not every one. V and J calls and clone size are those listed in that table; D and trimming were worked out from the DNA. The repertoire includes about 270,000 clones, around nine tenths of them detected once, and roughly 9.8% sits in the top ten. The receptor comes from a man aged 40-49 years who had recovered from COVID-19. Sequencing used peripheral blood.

CDR3 in DNA: TGTGCCAGCCTTTTTCCGGGTAGGGAGCAGTTCTTC. Translating gives CASLFPGREQFF. The genes are TRBV12-3 or TRBV12-4 and TRBJ2-1, with unresolved D. Trimming took 8 bases from V and 10 from J, leaving 15 bases between them. This CDR3 spans 12 amino acids.